The text below deals with one TCR beta chain. This sample was taken from a study of molecular identifiers for immune sequencing clone quantification. Study-wide context: Replicate RNA came from roughly 18,000 or 92,000 naive CD8 cells and was split five ways, and four parts were sequenced.

Previously reported methods and listed TCR primers produced the bulk TCR libraries. TCRdb fed the PCR reads into MiXCR, producing one record per CDR3 protein. Of under 600,000 distinct CDR3 sequences in the sample, about 22% are singletons; the top ten hold 0.7% to 1%. The V gene's germline CDR1 is MNHEY and CDR2 SMNVEV (reference sequence). The CDR3 consists of 16 residues. V lost 5 bases and J lost 0, with 16 bases in between. The origin of this receptor is a human donor in good health. Some libraries in this study had Jurkat cell RNA spiked in. Sequencing was performed on naive CD8+ T cells from blood, with Jurkat cell RNA spiked in. This sample's subset: FACS-sorted CD8+CD4-CCR7+CD45RA+ naive T cells. The chain combines TRBV27 with TRBJ1-1, with a weak D call TRBD1 (5 bases). The CDR3 DNA sequence: TGTGCCAGCAGTCTTGAGGGGCGGGGGATGAACACTGAAGCTTTCTTT. Translated, it gives CASSLEGRGMNTEAFF.